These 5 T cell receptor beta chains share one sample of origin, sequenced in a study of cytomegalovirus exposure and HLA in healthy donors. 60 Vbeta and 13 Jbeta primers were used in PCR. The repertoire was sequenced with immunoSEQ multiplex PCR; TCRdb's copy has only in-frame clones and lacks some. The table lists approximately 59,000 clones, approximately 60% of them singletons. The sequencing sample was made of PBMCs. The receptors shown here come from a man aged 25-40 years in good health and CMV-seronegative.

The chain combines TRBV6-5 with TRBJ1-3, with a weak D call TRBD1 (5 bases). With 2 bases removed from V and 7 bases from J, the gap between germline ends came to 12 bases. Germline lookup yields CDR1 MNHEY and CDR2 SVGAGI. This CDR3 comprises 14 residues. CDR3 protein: CASSYTAGTNTIYF. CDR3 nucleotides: TGTGCCAGCAGTTACACGGCAGGGACTAACACCATATATTTT.

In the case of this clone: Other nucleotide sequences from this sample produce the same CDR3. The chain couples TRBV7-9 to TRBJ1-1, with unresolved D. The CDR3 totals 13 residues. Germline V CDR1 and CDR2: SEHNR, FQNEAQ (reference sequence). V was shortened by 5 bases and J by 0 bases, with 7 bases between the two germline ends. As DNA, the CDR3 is TGTGCCAGCAGCCCCGGTATGAACACTGAAGCTTTCTTT. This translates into CASSPGMNTEAFF.

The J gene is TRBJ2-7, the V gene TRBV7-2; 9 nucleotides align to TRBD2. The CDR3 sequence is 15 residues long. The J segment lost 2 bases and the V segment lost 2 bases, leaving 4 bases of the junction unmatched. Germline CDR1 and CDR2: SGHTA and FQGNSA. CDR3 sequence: CASSLQAGGTYEQYF. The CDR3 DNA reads TGTGCCAGCAGCTTACAAGCGGGGGGCACCTACGAGCAGTACTTC.

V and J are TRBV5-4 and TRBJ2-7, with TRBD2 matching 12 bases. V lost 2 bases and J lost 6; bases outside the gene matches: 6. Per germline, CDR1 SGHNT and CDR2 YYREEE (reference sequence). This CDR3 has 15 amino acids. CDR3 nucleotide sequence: TGTGCCAGCAGCTTAACTAGCGGGGGGCTGAGCGAGCAGTACTTC. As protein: CASSLTSGGLSEQYF.

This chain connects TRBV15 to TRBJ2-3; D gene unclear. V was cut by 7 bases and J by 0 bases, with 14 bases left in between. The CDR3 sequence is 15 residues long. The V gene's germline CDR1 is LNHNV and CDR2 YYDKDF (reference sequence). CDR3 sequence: CATNEESSSTDTQYF. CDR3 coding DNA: TGTGCCACCAATGAGGAAAGTTCTAGCACAGATACGCAGTATTTT.